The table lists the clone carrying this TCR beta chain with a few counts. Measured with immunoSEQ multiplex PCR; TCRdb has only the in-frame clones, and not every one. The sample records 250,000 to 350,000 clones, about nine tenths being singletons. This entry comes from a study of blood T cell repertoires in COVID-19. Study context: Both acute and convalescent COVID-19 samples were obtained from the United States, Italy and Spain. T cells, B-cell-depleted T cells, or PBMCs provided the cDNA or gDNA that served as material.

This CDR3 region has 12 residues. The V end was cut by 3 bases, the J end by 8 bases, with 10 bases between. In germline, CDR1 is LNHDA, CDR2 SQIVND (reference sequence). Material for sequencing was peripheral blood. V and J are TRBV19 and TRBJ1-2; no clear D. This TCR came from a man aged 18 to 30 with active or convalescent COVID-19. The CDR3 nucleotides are TGTGCCAGTAGTATCCCGGGAAGGGGCTACACCTTC. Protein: CASSIPGRGYTF.